This T cell receptor (beta chain) derives from a study of graft-versus-host responses after intestinal transplantation. For the study at large: All recipients were given anti-thymocyte globulin induction, and tacrolimus and steroids were then administered for around three years. Study outcomes and limitations: Allograft graft-versus-host to host-versus-graft clonal ratios ran high in patients with graft-donor T cell macrochimerism. Some GvH clones were seen earlier in gut or blood, suggesting intestinal origin. The highest levels of circulating GvH clones went along with early declines in HvG clones after transplant.

The CDR3 loop spans 14 amino acids. The V end lost 3 bases, the J end lost 1 base, and 8 bases lay between the germline ends. CDR1 is SGHRS and CDR2 is YFSETQ in the germline V gene. Notes on this clone: Its antigen remains unknown.

Profiling relied on immunoSEQ multiplex PCR, and the TCRdb table lists in-frame clones only, not all of them. Among more than 15,000 clones listed, 86% were seen once. Sequences were derived from bone marrow, sampled approximately 19 weeks after transplant. This receptor was identified in a human patient who received an intestinal transplant, so some T cells may come from the graft donor. The chain joins TRBV5-1 to TRBJ2-1, with TRBD1 as a possible D gene (5 bases). Here the CDR3 reads CASSSTASYNEQFF. In DNA, the CDR3 is TGCGCCAGCAGCTCGACAGCTTCCTACAATGAGCAGTTCTTC.